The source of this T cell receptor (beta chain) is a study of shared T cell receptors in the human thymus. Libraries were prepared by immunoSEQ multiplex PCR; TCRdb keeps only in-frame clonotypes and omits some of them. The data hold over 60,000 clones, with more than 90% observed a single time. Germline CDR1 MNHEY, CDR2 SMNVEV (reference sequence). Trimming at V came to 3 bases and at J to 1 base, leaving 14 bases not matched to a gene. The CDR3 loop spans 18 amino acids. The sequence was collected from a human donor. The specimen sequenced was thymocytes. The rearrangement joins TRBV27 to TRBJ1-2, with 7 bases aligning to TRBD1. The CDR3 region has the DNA TGTGCCAGCAGTTTGGTTTGGGAACAGGGGAAGGGTAACTATGGCTACACCTTC. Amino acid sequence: CASSLVWEQGKGNYGYTF.